The 9 T cell receptor beta chains in this list originate from one sample, sequenced in a study of blood T cell repertoires in COVID-19. TCRdb's table, derived via immunoSEQ multiplex PCR, lists solely in-frame clones and lacks some. Among approximately 100,000 clones listed, approximately 84% were seen once. Sequencing used peripheral blood. The receptors come from a human donor in a cohort sampled during active COVID-19.

V gene TRBV28 combines with J gene TRBJ1-2; D is perhaps TRBD1 (6 bases). CDR3 length: 13 residues. CDR1 and CDR2 from the germline V gene are MDHEN and SYDVKM. Trimming pared 7 bases from V and 2 bases from J, leaving 11 bases between. CDR3 coding DNA: TGTGCCAGCACCCTACAGGGAAACTATGGCTACACCTTC. It yields the protein CASTLQGNYGYTF.

The CDR3: CASRVGDLGEAFF. Here the CDR3 DNA reads TGTGCCAGCAGGGTCGGGGATTTGGGTGAAGCTTTCTTT. The chain combines TRBV28 with TRBJ1-1; D gene ambiguous. CDR3 length: 13 residues. Trimming stripped 6 bases from V and 7 bases from J, with 15 bases between. The germline V gene encodes CDR1 MDHEN and CDR2 SYDVKM. The full variable domain, its missing parts supplied by reference TRBV28 and TRBJ1-1, is DVKVTQSSRYLVKRTGEKVFLECVQDMDHENMFWYRQDPGLGLRLIYFSYDVKMKEKGDIPEGYSVSREKKERFSLILESASTNQTSMYLCASRVGDLGEAFFGQGTRLTVV.

This chain links TRBV5-4 with TRBJ1-1; TRBD1 might be the D (6 bases). The germline CDR1 and CDR2 sequences are SGHNT and YYREEE (reference sequence). The CDR3 covers 16 residues. Trimming stripped 3 bases from V and 6 bases from J, with 21 bases between. The CDR3 nucleotides read TGTGCCAGCAGCTCACGTACCAGGGGCGGGTTAGCTGAAGCTTTCTTT. Translation gives CASSSRTRGGLAEAFF. Combining the CDR3 with reference TRBV5-4 and TRBJ1-1 gives the whole variable domain ETGVTQSPTHLIKTRGQQVTLRCSSQSGHNTVSWYQQALGQGPQFIFQYYREEENGRGNFPPRFSGLQFPNYSSELNVNALELDDSALYLCASSSRTRGGLAEAFFGQGTRLTVV.

The J gene is TRBJ2-1, the V gene TRBV5-1, with D perhaps matching TRBD2 (6 bases). Germline V gives CDR1 SGHRS, CDR2 YFSETQ. V was pared by 5 bases and J by 1 base, with 13 bases between. The CDR3 is made up of 15 amino acids. CDR3 in amino acids: CASSGGARSYNEQFF. DNA for the CDR3: TGCGCCAGCAGTGGAGGGGCCCGGTCCTACAATGAGCAGTTCTTC.

This clone has just one count. The rearrangement links TRBV27 to TRBJ1-2, with 7 bases identical to TRBD1. The CDR3 has 16 amino acids. Germline V gene lookup returns CDR1 MNHEY and CDR2 SMNVEV (reference sequence). Trimming removed 5 bases from V and 6 bases from J; junction bases left unmatched: 15. The CDR3 protein is CASSLHPGGTLNGYTF. In DNA form, the CDR3 reads TGTGCCAGCAGTCTCCACCCAGGGGGGACCCTCAATGGCTACACCTTC.

J is TRBJ2-2 and V is TRBV7-6, with D unresolved. Trimming removed 1 base at V and 1 base at J, with 10 bases between. Per the germline V gene, CDR1 is SGHVS and CDR2 is FNYEAQ. The CDR3 is made up of 16 amino acids. The DNA of the CDR3 is TGTGCCAGCAGCTTAGGGGCAGGTCAGAACACCGGGGAGCTGTTTTTT. Its translation: CASSLGAGQNTGELFF.

This clone was counted between two and nine times. J is TRBJ1-6 and V is TRBV10-1; 7 positions agree with TRBD1. Germline trimming cut 4 bases from V and 8 bases from J; bases unmatched to any gene: 5. The CDR3 runs 14 residues. Germline CDR1 is WNHNN and CDR2 is SYGVQD (reference sequence). The CDR3 DNA follows: TGCGCCAGCAGTGGGGACAGATTTTATTCACCCCTCCACTTT. Translating gives CASSGDRFYSPLHF.

The chain employs TRBV19 and TRBJ2-2; possible D gene TRBD2, 6 bases. The ends were cut back, 3 bases at V and 6 bases at J, with 8 bases in the middle. The CDR3 has 13 amino acids. The V gene's germline CDR1 is LNHDA and CDR2 SQIVND (reference sequence). This chain's CDR3 is CASSISSAGELFF. CDR3 nucleotide sequence: TGTGCCAGTAGTATCTCTAGCGCCGGGGAGCTGTTTTTT.

The chain carries TRBV5-4 and TRBJ1-4; a possible D gene is TRBD1 (6 bases). Germline assignment: CDR1 SGHNT and CDR2 YYREEE (reference sequence). Trimming removed 6 bases from V and 1 base from J, with 13 bases in between. The CDR3 has 15 residues. The CDR3 protein is CASTIQGETNEKLFF. The CDR3, as DNA: TGTGCCAGCACCATACAGGGTGAAACTAATGAAAAACTGTTTTTT.